The next 8 T cell receptor beta chains were all read from a single sample in a study of metastatic and nonmetastatic thyroid tumors. Nobody among the patients had been given any treatment before thyroid surgery. MiXCR reprocessed the PCR reads for TCRdb. The profile covers about 39,000 clones, with around 15% appearing a single time and approximately 20% taken by the ten largest. The sequencing input was blood. These receptors all come from a female donor with papillary thyroid cancer or a benign thyroid nodule (not recorded which). Some clones in this sample may be carry-over from other donors' samples.

This clone was recorded at least ten times. The chain recombines TRBV6-1 with TRBJ2-1; D may match TRBD1 or TRBD2 (5 bases each). The V gene lost 6 bases and the J gene lost 0 bases, with 9 bases spanning the gap. This CDR3 is 14 amino acids long. Germline values: CDR1 MNHNS, CDR2 SASEGT. Here the CDR3 DNA reads TGTGCCAGCAGGGGGGATAGCTCCTACAATGAGCAGTTCTTC. The encoded protein is CASRGDSSYNEQFF.

The table lists this clone with a few counts. With a much larger clone just one base away, this may be a read error. The CDR3 nucleotides are TGCATCGGGGGGAATACAGGGGCTGAAAAACTGTTTTTT. It codes for CIGGNTGAEKLFF. The V call is TRBV29-1, the J call TRBJ1-4, with TRBD1 matching over 7 bases. Germline lookup yields CDR1 SQVTM and CDR2 ANQGSEA. The CDR3 length is 13 residues.

The chain employs TRBV6-1 and TRBJ1-3; D is unresolved. The length of the CDR3 is 16 residues. The ends were cut back, 5 bases at V and 3 bases at J, with 17 bases in the middle. Germline loops: CDR1 MNHNS, CDR2 SASEGT. CDR3 nucleotide sequence: TGTGCCAGCAGTCCAGCGCAAGGTTTATGTGGAAACACCATATATTTT. Amino acid sequence: CASSPAQGLCGNTIYF.

This clone was detected ten times or more. The CDR3 is CSAPPGQGFYNEQFF. CDR3 bases: TGCAGTGCCCCACCCGGACAGGGGTTCTACAATGAGCAGTTCTTC. The chain links TRBV20-1 to TRBJ2-1, with 9 nucleotides matching TRBD1. Germline V gene data show CDR1 as DFQATT and CDR2 as SNEGSKA (reference sequence). Unmatched junction bases numbered 9, after V lost 6 bases and J lost 3 bases. The CDR3 has 15 residues.

This clone was detected ten times or more. The rearrangement uses TRBV4-2 and TRBJ1-2; D ambiguous. The CDR3 loop spans 16 amino acids. The germline V and J ends were trimmed by 0 bases and 2 bases, with 13 bases remaining between them. Germline V gene lookup returns CDR1 LGHNA and CDR2 YNFKEQ. CDR3 in DNA: TGTGCCAGCAGCCAAGAATGGTCCCAGTACAACTATGGCTACACCTTC. It codes for CASSQEWSQYNYGYTF.

This clone appeared a few times. The rearrangement uses TRBV27 and TRBJ1-2, with 7 bases lining up with TRBD1. The CDR3 contains 16 residues. V lost 0 bases, J lost 7 bases, and 11 bases stayed unmatched. Germline V gene data show CDR1 as MNHEY and CDR2 as SMNVEV (reference sequence). The chain's CDR3 is CASSLSLDPAGGGYTF. DNA for the CDR3: TGTGCCAGCAGTTTATCTCTGGATCCGGCAGGGGGTGGCTACACCTTC.

This clone showed up many times. The V and J genes are TRBV20-1 and TRBJ2-7; tentatively, D is TRBD1 or TRBD2 (7 bases each). This CDR3 is built from 14 residues. V gave up 5 bases and J gave up 1 base, with 15 bases separating them. Germline CDR1 DFQATT, CDR2 SNEGSKA (reference sequence). CDR3 loop: CSAGRGTASYEQYF. The CDR3 coding sequence is TGCAGTGCTGGGAGGGGGACAGCTTCCTACGAGCAGTACTTC.

The chain employs TRBV5-4 and TRBJ2-7; D is possibly TRBD1 (5 bases). V was trimmed by 4 bases and J by 3 bases, leaving 11 bases between them. Germline CDR1 is SGHNT and CDR2 is YYREEE (reference sequence). The CDR3 is made up of 13 amino acids. The CDR3 DNA follows: TGTGCCAGCAGCCAAGGGGCCGGCTACGAGCAGTACTTC. It specifies CASSQGAGYEQYF.